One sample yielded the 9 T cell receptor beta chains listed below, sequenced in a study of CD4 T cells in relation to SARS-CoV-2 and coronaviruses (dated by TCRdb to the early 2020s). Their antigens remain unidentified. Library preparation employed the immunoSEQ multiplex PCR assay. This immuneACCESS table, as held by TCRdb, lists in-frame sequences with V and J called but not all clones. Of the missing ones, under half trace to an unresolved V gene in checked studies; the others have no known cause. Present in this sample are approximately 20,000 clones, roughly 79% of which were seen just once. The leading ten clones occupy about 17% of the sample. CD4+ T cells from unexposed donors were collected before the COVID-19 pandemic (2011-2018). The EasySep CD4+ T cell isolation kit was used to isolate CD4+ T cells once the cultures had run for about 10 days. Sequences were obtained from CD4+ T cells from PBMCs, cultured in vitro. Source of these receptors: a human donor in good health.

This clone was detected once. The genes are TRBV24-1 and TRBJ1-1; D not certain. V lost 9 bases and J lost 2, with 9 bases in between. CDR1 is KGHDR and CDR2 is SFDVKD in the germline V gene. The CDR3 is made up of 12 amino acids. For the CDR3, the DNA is TGTGCCACCGAAGGGTCAAACACTGAAGCTTTCTTT. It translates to CATEGSNTEAFF.

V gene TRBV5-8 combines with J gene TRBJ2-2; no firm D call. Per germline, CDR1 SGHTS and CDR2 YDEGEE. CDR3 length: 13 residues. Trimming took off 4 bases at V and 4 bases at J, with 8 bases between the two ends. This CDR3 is CASSHRVTGELFF. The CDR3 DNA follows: TGTGCCAGCAGCCATAGGGTCACCGGGGAGCTGTTTTTT.

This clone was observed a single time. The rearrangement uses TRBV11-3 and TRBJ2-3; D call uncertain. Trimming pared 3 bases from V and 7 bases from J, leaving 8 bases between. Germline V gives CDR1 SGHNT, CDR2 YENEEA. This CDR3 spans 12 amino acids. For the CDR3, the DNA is TGTGCCAGCAGCTTGGAGACGAATACGCAGTATTTT. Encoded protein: CASSLETNTQYF.

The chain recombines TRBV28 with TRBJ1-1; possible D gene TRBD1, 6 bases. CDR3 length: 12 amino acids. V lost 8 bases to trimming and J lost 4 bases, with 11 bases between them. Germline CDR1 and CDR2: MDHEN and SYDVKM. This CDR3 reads CASLQGITEAFF. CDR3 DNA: TGTGCCAGCCTACAGGGAATCACTGAAGCTTTCTTT.

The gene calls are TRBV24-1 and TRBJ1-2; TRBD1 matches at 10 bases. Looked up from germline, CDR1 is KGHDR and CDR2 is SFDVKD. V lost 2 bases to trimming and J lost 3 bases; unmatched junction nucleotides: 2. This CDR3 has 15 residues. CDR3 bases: TGTGCCACCAGTGATTCGGGACAGGGGTACTATGGCTACACCTTC. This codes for CATSDSGQGYYGYTF.

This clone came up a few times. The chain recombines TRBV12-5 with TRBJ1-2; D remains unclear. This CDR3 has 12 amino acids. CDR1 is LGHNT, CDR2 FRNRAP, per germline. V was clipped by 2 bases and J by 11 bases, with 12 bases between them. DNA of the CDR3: TGTGCTAGTGGTTTGAACGGGAAGGCGTACACCTTC. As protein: CASGLNGKAYTF.

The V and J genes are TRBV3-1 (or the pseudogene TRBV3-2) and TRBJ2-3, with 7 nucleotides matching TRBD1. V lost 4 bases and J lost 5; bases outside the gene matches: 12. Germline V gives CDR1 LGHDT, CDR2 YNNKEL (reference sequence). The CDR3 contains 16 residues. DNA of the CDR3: TGTGCCAGCAGCCGACTTGGGACAGAAGGAGGAGATACGCAGTATTTT. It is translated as CASSRLGTEGGDTQYF.

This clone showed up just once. CDR3 amino acids: CASSESSRVVYQPQHF. CDR3 bases: TGTGCCAGCAGTGAAAGTAGCAGGGTTGTATATCAGCCCCAGCATTTT. This chain joins TRBV2 and TRBJ1-5, with TRBD1 as a possible D gene (5 bases). Trimming removed 2 bases at V and 5 bases at J, with 16 bases between. Germline CDR1 reads SNHLY; CDR2 reads FYNNEI. The CDR3 length is 16 residues.

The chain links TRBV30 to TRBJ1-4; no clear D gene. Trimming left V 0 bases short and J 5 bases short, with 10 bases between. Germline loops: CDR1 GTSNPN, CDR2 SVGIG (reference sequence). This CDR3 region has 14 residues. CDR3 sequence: CAWSVRDRNEKLFF. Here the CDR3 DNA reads TGTGCCTGGAGTGTACGGGATCGGAATGAAAAACTGTTTTTT.